Following are 18 T cell receptor beta chains from one sample sequenced in a study of regulatory T cells in long-lasting Graves disease. Both iRepertoire HTBI primers and Arm-PCR of CDR3 regions were used to build the TCR beta libraries. TCRdb re-called the multiplex PCR reads through MiXCR, storing one row per CDR3 protein. The table records about 430,000 distinct CDR3 sequences, approximately 15% of them present only once. Noted time point: newly diagnosed GD, antithyroid drugs for less than 3 months. The TCR library used RNA extracted from PBMCs. The same sample was also studied in work on T cells in Graves' hyperthyroidism and ophthalmopathy.

The specimen was peripheral blood mononuclear cells (PBMCs), collected at new diagnosis, from a patient treated with antithyroid drugs. These receptors all come from a woman aged 40 to 50 with Graves disease.

This clonotype was seen repeatedly, ten times or more. This sequence joins TRBV19 and TRBJ2-2; D not certain. V lost 6 bases and J 0 bases, leaving 11 bases between the germline ends. CDR1 is LNHDA, CDR2 SQIVND, per germline (reference sequence). This CDR3 is 15 amino acids long. CDR3 nucleotides: TGTGCCAGTAGGACGGGCGGAGCGAACACCGGGGAGCTGTTTTTT. Its translation is CASRTGGANTGELFF. The whole variable domain, filled in from reference TRBV19 and TRBJ2-2, reads DGGITQSPKYLFRKEGQNVTLSCEQNLNHDAMYWYRQDPGQGLRLIYYSQIVNDFQKGDIAEGYSVSREKKESFPLTVTSAQKNPTAFYLCASRTGGANTGELFFGEGSRLTVL.

This clonotype has a count of ten or more. The rearrangement joins TRBV18 to TRBJ2-7; D not resolved. V lost 4 bases and J 2 bases, leaving 9 bases between the germline ends. The CDR3 length is 13 residues. The germline V gene has CDR1 KGHSH and CDR2 LQKENI. This CDR3 reads CASSQNGPYEQYF. As DNA, the CDR3 is TGTGCCAGCTCACAAAACGGGCCCTACGAGCAGTACTTC. Full variable domain (missing parts from reference TRBV18 and TRBJ2-7): NAGVMQNPRHLVRRRGQEARLRCSPMKGHSHVYWYRQLPEEGLKFMVYLQKENIIDESGMPKERFSAEFPKEGPSILRIQQVVRGDSAAYFCASSQNGPYEQYFGPGTRLTVT.

This clonotype was seen ten or more times. This chain links TRBV10-3 with TRBJ2-7; TRBD2 matches 9 bases. The CDR3 covers 13 residues. Germline assignment: CDR1 ENHRY and CDR2 SYGVKD. The J segment lost 2 bases and the V segment lost 7 bases, leaving 3 bases of the junction unmatched. CDR3 in DNA: TGTGCCATCAATAGCGGGGGCGCCTACGAGCAGTACTTC. It specifies CAINSGGAYEQYF.

This clonotype has more than one count but fewer than ten. Since the CDR3 does not end with the conserved phenylalanine or tryptophan, this likely comes from a read error. V usage is TRBV6-1 and J usage is TRBJ2-7; the match to TRBD2 covers 9 bases. Per the germline V gene, CDR1 is MNHNS and CDR2 is SASEGT. CDR3 length: 15 amino acids. With 5 bases clipped from V and 3 bases from J, the junction kept 8 bases outside the gene matches. The CDR3 sequence: CASSPGLALYYEQYL. For the CDR3, the DNA is TGTGCCAGCAGTCCGGGACTAGCCCTTTACTACGAGCAGTACCTC.

This clonotype has ten or more counts. The chain couples TRBV10-3 to TRBJ1-3; no clear D. This CDR3 contains 12 residues. Germline values: CDR1 ENHRY, CDR2 SYGVKD. V dropped 11 bases and J dropped 3 bases, with 11 bases sitting between them. This chain's CDR3 is CAAREGGNTIYF. The CDR3 DNA reads as TGTGCCGCACGGGAGGGTGGAAACACCATATATTTT.

The chain links TRBV27 to TRBJ2-7; D is possibly TRBD2 (6 bases). Germline V gives CDR1 MNHEY, CDR2 SMNVEV (reference sequence). Trimming left V 3 bases short and J 2 bases short, with 17 bases between. The CDR3 length is 16 residues. Here the CDR3 DNA reads TGTGCCAGCAGTTTTTCGGTGGGGGAGGAGCCCTACGAGCAGTACTTC. Translating it yields CASSFSVGEEPYEQYF.

This clonotype has ten or more counts. The V gene is TRBV11-2, the J gene TRBJ2-7, with a weak D call TRBD1 (6 bases). Germline V gene data show CDR1 as SGHAT and CDR2 as FQNNGV. This CDR3 is 13 amino acids long. The V end lost 3 bases, the J end lost 7 bases, and 13 bases lay between the germline ends. The chain's CDR3 is CASSLPTGREQYF. The CDR3 DNA reads TGTGCCAGCAGCTTGCCTACAGGGCGGGAGCAGTACTTC.

CDR3 sequence (DNA): TGTGCCAGCAGTTACTCGGTTAGGTCCCTATATAGCAATCAGCCCCAGCATTTT. Translating it yields CASSYSVRSLYSNQPQHF. The gene calls are TRBV6-5 and TRBJ1-5; no reliable D call. CDR3 length: 18 amino acids. V shed 0 bases and J shed 0 bases, with 15 bases lying between them. The V gene's germline CDR1 is MNHEY and CDR2 SVGAGI.

Ten or more counts support this clonotype. V gene TRBV2 combines with J gene TRBJ2-7; D possibly matches TRBD1 or TRBD2 (7 bases each). V dropped 6 bases and J dropped 0 bases, with 15 bases sitting between them. This CDR3 spans 15 amino acids. From germline, CDR1 is SNHLY and CDR2 FYNNEI. The DNA for the CDR3 is TGTGCCAGCAGCTACAGGGGACTACCCTCCTACGAGCAGTACTTC. Its protein is CASSYRGLPSYEQYF. The full variable domain, completed using reference TRBV2 and TRBJ2-7, is EPEVTQTPSHQVTQMGQEVILRCVPISNHLYFYWYRQILGQKVEFLVSFYNNEISEKSEIFDDQFSVERPDGSNFTLKIRSTKLEDSAMYFCASSYRGLPSYEQYFGPGTRLTVT.

The CDR3 nucleotides read TGCGCCAGCAGCGAGGGGGATGAGCAGTTCTTC. This gives the protein CASSEGDEQFF. This sequence joins TRBV5-1 and TRBJ2-1; D possibly corresponds to TRBD1 (6 bases). Germline lookup yields CDR1 SGHRS and CDR2 YFSETQ. The CDR3 has 11 amino acids. V lost 4 bases to trimming and J lost 8 bases, with 7 bases between them.

Many counts were recorded for this clonotype. The chain carries TRBV3-1 and TRBJ1-2; D not resolved. The CDR3 loop spans 14 amino acids. Trimming took off 2 bases at V and 2 bases at J, with 9 bases between the two ends. Per germline, CDR1 LGHDT and CDR2 YNNKEL (reference sequence). CDR3 nucleotides: TGTGCCAGCAGCCAATTTGGGCAAAACTATGGCTACACCTTC. Translating gives CASSQFGQNYGYTF. Full variable domain (rest looked up from reference TRBV3-1 and TRBJ1-2): DTAVSQTPKYLVTQMGNDKSIKCEQNLGHDTMYWYKQDSKKFLKIMFSYNNKELIINETVPNRFSPKSPDKAHLNLHINSLELGDSAVYFCASSQFGQNYGYTFGSGTRLTVV.

V usage is TRBV14 and J usage is TRBJ2-5; TRBD2 matches 7 bases. The germline V gene encodes CDR1 SGHDN and CDR2 FVKESK. The length of the CDR3 is 17 residues. With V trimmed by 1 base and J by 3 bases, 11 bases remained unmatched. DNA of the CDR3: TGTGCCAGCAGCCAAGTCGCGAGCGGGAAAGTCAAAGAGACCCAGTACTTC. Translating it yields CASSQVASGKVKETQYF.

This clonotype was found many times. The gene calls are TRBV6-1 and TRBJ2-3; D is unclear. Germline V lookup: CDR1 MNHNS, CDR2 SASEGT. This CDR3 spans 17 amino acids. With 6 bases removed from V and 0 bases from J, the gap between germline ends came to 19 bases. CDR3 in amino acids: CASRAREKGVSTDTQYF. CDR3 coding DNA: TGTGCCAGCAGGGCCCGTGAAAAGGGCGTGAGCACAGATACGCAGTATTTT.

V usage is TRBV4-1 and J usage is TRBJ2-3; TRBD2 matches 9 bases. Germline V gives CDR1 MGHRA, CDR2 YSYEKL. The CDR3 is 17 amino acids. V shed 1 base, J shed 0 bases, and the junction held 5 bases outside the gene matches. CDR3 loop: CASSQGPAGGSTDTQYF. In DNA form, the CDR3 reads TGCGCCAGCAGCCAAGGTCCGGCGGGAGGGAGCACAGATACGCAGTATTTT.

This clonotype was seen many times. This chain uses TRBV28 with TRBJ2-3; TRBD2 aligns across 10 bases. This CDR3 region has 14 residues. Germline V gene sequence: CDR1 MDHEN, CDR2 SYDVKM. The V gene end was trimmed by 10 bases and the J gene end by 2 bases; junction bases not matched to a gene: 6. The CDR3 DNA is TGTGCCACCAGCGGGGGGGATCTCACAGATACGCAGTATTTT. Its translation is CATSGGDLTDTQYF.

This clonotype has a count of ten or more. An end of the junction does not agree with germline; a read error may underlie this. CDR3: CASSLAPGHETQYF. The CDR3, as DNA: TGTGCTAGCAGCTTAGCACCGGGTCACGAGACCCAGTACTTC. The chain employs TRBV7-7 and TRBJ2-5, with no clear D. This CDR3 is built from 14 residues. Germline V gives CDR1 SSHAT, CDR2 FNYEAQ (reference sequence).

This clonotype showed up many times. This rearrangement joins TRBV28 to TRBJ2-3, with TRBD2 identical over 8 bases. This CDR3 region has 15 residues. Looked up from germline, CDR1 is MDHEN and CDR2 is SYDVKM. Trimming cost V 5 bases and J 0 bases; bases outside gene matches: 4. The chain's CDR3 is CASSQRESSTDTQYF. Here the CDR3 DNA reads TGTGCCAGCAGTCAGCGGGAGTCAAGCACAGATACGCAGTATTTT.

This chain links TRBV14 with TRBJ1-2; D uncertain. This CDR3 spans 13 amino acids. Germline-derived CDR1 and CDR2 are SGHDN and FVKESK. V was clipped by 0 bases and J by 7 bases, with 9 bases between them. CDR3 sequence: CASSQDKFFGYTF. The CDR3 nucleotides read TGTGCCAGCAGCCAAGATAAATTTTTTGGCTACACCTTC. Together with reference TRBV14 and TRBJ1-2, the CDR3 gives the full variable domain: EAGVTQFPSHSVIEKGQTVTLRCDPISGHDNLYWYRRVMGKEIKFLLHFVKESKQDESGMPNNRFLAERTGGTYSTLKVQPAELEDSGVYFCASSQDKFFGYTFGSGTRLTVV.